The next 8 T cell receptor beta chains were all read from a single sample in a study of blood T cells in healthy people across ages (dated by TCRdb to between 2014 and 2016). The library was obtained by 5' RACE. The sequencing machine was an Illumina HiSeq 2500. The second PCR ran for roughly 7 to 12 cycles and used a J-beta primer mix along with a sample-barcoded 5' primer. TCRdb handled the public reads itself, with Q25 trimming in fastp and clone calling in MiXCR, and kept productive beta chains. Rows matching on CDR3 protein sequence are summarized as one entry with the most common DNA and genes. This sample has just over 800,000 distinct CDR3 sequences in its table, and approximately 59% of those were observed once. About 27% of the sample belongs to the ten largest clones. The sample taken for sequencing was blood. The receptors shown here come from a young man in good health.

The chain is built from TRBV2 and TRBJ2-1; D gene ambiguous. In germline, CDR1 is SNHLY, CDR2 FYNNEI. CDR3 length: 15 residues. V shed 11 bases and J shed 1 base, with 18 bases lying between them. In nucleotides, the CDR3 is TGTGCCGGGTCTCCCAGTACGCAGTCCTACAATGAGCAGTTCTTC. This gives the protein CAGSPSTQSYNEQFF.

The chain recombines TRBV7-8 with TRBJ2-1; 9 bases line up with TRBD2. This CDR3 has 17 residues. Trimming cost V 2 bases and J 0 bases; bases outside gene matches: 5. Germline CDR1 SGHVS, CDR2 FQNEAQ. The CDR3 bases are TGTGCCAGCAGCTTATTAGCGGGGGACGGCTCCTACAATGAGCAGTTCTTC. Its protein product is CASSLLAGDGSYNEQFF.

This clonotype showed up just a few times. The CDR3 region has the DNA TGTGCCATCAGCGCGGGAAGCAATCAGCCCCAGCATTTT. Its translation: CAISAGSNQPQHF. This sequence joins TRBV10-3 and TRBJ1-5; D ambiguous. This CDR3 region has 13 residues. The germline gives CDR1 ENHRY, CDR2 SYGVKD. Trimming left V 6 bases short and J 1 base short, with 7 bases between.

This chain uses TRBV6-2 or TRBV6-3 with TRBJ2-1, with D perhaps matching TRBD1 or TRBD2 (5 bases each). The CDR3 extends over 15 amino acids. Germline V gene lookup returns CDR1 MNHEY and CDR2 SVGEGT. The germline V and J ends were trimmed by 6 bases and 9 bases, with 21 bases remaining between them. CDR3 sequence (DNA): TGTGCCAGCAGCCCAACCGGGACCAGGAAGGTTGAGCAGTTCTTC. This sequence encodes CASSPTGTRKVEQFF.

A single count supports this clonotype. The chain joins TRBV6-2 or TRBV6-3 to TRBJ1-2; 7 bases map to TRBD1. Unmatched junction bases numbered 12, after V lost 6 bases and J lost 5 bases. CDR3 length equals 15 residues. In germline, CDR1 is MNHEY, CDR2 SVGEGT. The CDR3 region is CASRPVQGILYGYTF. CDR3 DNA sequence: TGTGCCAGCAGACCGGTACAGGGGATCCTTTATGGCTACACCTTC.

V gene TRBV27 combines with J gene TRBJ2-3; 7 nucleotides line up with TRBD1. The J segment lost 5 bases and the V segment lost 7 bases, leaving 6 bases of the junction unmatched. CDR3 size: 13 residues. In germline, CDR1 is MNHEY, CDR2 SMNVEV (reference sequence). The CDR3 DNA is TGTGCCAGCATTTCCCACAGGGGAGATACGCAGTATTTT. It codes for CASISHRGDTQYF.

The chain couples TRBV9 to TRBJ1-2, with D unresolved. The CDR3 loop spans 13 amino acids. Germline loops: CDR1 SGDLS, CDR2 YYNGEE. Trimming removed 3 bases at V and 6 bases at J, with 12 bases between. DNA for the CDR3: TGTGCCAGCAGCGCCGGGGAGCTTAATGGCTACACCTTC. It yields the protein CASSAGELNGYTF.

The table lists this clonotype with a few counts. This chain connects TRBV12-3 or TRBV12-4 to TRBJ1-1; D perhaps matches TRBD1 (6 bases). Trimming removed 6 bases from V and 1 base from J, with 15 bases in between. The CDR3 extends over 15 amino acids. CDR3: CASRYRAWANTEAFF. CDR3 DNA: TGTGCCAGCAGATACAGGGCTTGGGCGAACACTGAAGCTTTCTTT.